This T cell receptor beta chain was sequenced in a study of memory CD4+ T cells and cytomegalovirus serostatus. This clone occurred a few times. The CDR3 has 13 residues. Deletions cut 3 bases from V and 7 bases from J, with 12 bases between. Germline V CDR1 and CDR2: LNHDA, SQIVND (reference sequence). Single viable CD3+CD4+CD8-CD45RO+ cells were sorted as the memory CD4+ T cells. Profiled with immunoSEQ multiplex PCR; TCRdb holds only in-frame clones, not every one. The sample lists roughly 56,000 clones, around 80% occurring once. This sequence originates from an adult in good health and CMV-seronegative. The gene calls are TRBV19 and TRBJ1-2, with a tentative D call TRBD1 (5 bases). Sequencing input: memory CD4+ T cells from blood. As DNA, the CDR3 is TGTGCCAGTAGTATTAAGGGACCACGTGGCTACACCTTC. Translation gives CASSIKGPRGYTF.